A selection of T cell receptor beta chains follows, all from one sample in a study of shared clonotypes between healthy human individuals. Sequencing was performed with immunoSEQ multiplex PCR; in TCRdb, only in-frame clones are kept and a portion is missing. Counted here are 2 million or so clones, about 95% occurring once; the ten biggest clones make up 0.85% to 1.3%. The sequenced sample was naive CD8+ T cells sorted from blood. The receptor set was obtained from a man aged 18 to 30 in good health. CDR3s include the opening cysteine and the closing phenylalanine or tryptophan. D genes are given only for firm matches. A clone size is listed for some rows: how often the clone was seen (once, few, many), or a class if it is expanded.

V gene	CDR3 length	J gene	D gene	clone size	CDR3 DNA	CDR3 protein
TRBV29-1	13	TRBJ2-2	TRBD2	.	TGCAGCGTAAGCGGGACGGCTACCGGGGAGCTGTTTTTT	CSVSGTATGELFF
TRBV1	19	TRBJ2-1	.	once	TGCACCAGCAGCAAGAACCCCCTAGCGGGAGGCAGTCTCCACAATGAGCAGTTCTTC	CTSSKNPLAGGSLHNEQFF
TRBV5-4	15	TRBJ2-5	TRBD1	.	TGTGCCAGCAGCTTGTCAAGGAACAGGGGAGAGACCCAGTACTTC	CASSLSRNRGETQYF
TRBV10-2	13	TRBJ2-1	.	.	TGCGCCAGCAGTCTTGACAGCTACAATGAGCAGTTCTTC	CASSLDSYNEQFF
TRBV7-2	14	TRBJ2-5	.	.	TGTGCCAACAGCTTAGGATGGGTAGAAGAGACCCAGTACTTC	CANSLGWVEETQYF
TRBV5-6	16	TRBJ2-2	.	.	TGTGCCAGCAGCTTGAACAGGCCATCGGGCACCGGGGAGCTGTTTTTT	CASSLNRPSGTGELFF
TRBV27	13	TRBJ2-7	TRBD1	.	TGTGCCAGCAGTTTAGGACAGGGATTCGAGCAGTACTTC	CASSLGQGFEQYF
TRBV7-8	15	TRBJ2-7	.	.	TGTGCCAGCAGCCCCGGCTCCTATAGCTCCTACGAGCAGTACTTC	CASSPGSYSSYEQYF
TRBV30	17	TRBJ2-3	.	.	TGTGCCTGGAGTCACAAGGTAGGGGGGACGTACACAGATACGCAGTATTTT	CAWSHKVGGTYTDTQYF
TRBV27	15	TRBJ2-2	.	.	TGTGCCAGCAGTTTACCGCCAGGAGTGGGCGGGGAGCTGTTTTTT	CASSLPPGVGGELFF
TRBV18	14	TRBJ2-1	.	.	TGTGCCAGCTCACCGGAGGGAGGCTACAATGAGCAGTTCTTC	CASSPEGGYNEQFF
TRBV27	14	TRBJ2-7	.	.	TGTGCCAGCAGTCCCGTGGGCCCCACCTACGAGCAGTACTTC	CASSPVGPTYEQYF
TRBV4-3	15	TRBJ2-1	TRBD2	.	TGCGCCAGCAGCCCTCTAGCGGGAGGGCCCTATGAGCAGTTCTTC	CASSPLAGGPYEQFF
TRBV7-9	16	TRBJ1-5	TRBD1	.	TGTGCCAGCAGTTCCGGGGTGGGGACAGGTCATCAGCCCCAGCATTTT	CASSSGVGTGHQPQHF
TRBV9	15	TRBJ1-1	.	.	TGTGCCAGCAGCGTAAACGGGTTCATGAACACTGAAGCTTTCTTT	CASSVNGFMNTEAFF
TRBV7-9	15	TRBJ1-4	TRBD1	.	TGTGCCAGCAGCCGAAGACAGGGACCTAATGAAAAACTGTTTTTT	CASSRRQGPNEKLFF
TRBV2	13	TRBJ1-1	TRBD1	.	TGTGCCAGCAGTGAAATTGAGGGGGCAAGAGCTTTCTTT	CASSEIEGARAFF
TRBV28	14	TRBJ2-7	.	.	TGTGCCAGCAGTGCCGCGGGACAGACTTACGAGCAGTACTTC	CASSAAGQTYEQYF
TRBV2	14	TRBJ2-7	.	.	TGTGCCAGCAGTGAAGAAGTCGGCTCCTACGAGCAGTACTTC	CASSEEVGSYEQYF
TRBV4-3	16	TRBJ2-1	TRBD2	.	TGCGCCAGCAGCCAGGGGCTAGCGGGAGAATACAATGAGCAGTTCTTC	CASSQGLAGEYNEQFF
TRBV4-3	17	TRBJ2-5	TRBD2	.	TGCGCCAGCAGCCCTAATCAAGCGGGAGGGCCGGGGGAGACCCAGTACTTC	CASSPNQAGGPGETQYF
TRBV4-1	15	TRBJ1-2	TRBD1	.	TGCGCCAGCAGCCAAGATGGACAGGGGACGGGAGGCTACACCTTC	CASSQDGQGTGGYTF
TRBV4-1	15	TRBJ1-3	TRBD1	once	TGCGCCAGCAGCCAAAACACAGGGGTCGGAAACACCATATATTTT	CASSQNTGVGNTIYF
TRBV28	15	TRBJ1-5	TRBD1	.	TGTGCCAGCAGTTTACAGGGGGTCCGGAATCAGCCCCAGCATTTT	CASSLQGVRNQPQHF
TRBV4-1	13	TRBJ2-7	.	.	TGCGCCAGCAGCCTGAGTCAGACCTACGAGCAGTACTTC	CASSLSQTYEQYF
TRBV7-2	13	TRBJ2-1	.	.	TGTGCCAGCAGCTTAGAGAATTACAATGAGCAGTTCTTC	CASSLENYNEQFF
TRBV6-5	15	TRBJ2-7	TRBD1	.	TGTGCCAGCAGCCAGGGAACGACAGGGATCTACGAGCAGTACTTC	CASSQGTTGIYEQYF
TRBV29-1	17	TRBJ2-5	TRBD2	.	TGCAGCACCCCGGGGACTAGCGGGGTACACAGGGGGGAGACCCAGTACTTC	CSTPGTSGVHRGETQYF
TRBV4-1	14	TRBJ1-4	.	.	TGCGCCAGCAGCCAAATTGGAGTAAATGAAAAACTGTTTTTT	CASSQIGVNEKLFF
TRBV5-1	13	TRBJ2-5	.	.	TGCGCCAGCAGCTTGGTGCGAGGAGAGACCCAGTACTTC	CASSLVRGETQYF
TRBV6-1	16	TRBJ2-7	.	.	TGTGCCAGCAGTGAACCTATGGAATCGGTTAGCTACGAGCAGTACTTC	CASSEPMESVSYEQYF
TRBV5-1	15	TRBJ2-7	.	.	TGCGCCAGCAGCTTAGCAACGGTGGGACCCTACGAGCAGTACTTC	CASSLATVGPYEQYF
TRBV7-9	13	TRBJ2-7	.	.	TGTGCCAGCAGCTTAGCGGGAGCCTACGAGCAGTACTTC	CASSLAGAYEQYF
TRBV25-1	11	TRBJ1-2	.	.	TGTGCCGTAGAGGGCTTTAATGGCTACACCTTC	CAVEGFNGYTF
TRBV6-5	14	TRBJ2-2	.	.	TGTGCCAGCAGTTACGGGAGGGGGCTAGGGGAGCTGTTTTTT	CASSYGRGLGELFF
TRBV7-9	18	TRBJ2-1	.	.	TGTGCCAGCAGCGTCAGGTTCTACAGCGGTCCCTCCTACAATGAGCAGTTCTTC	CASSVRFYSGPSYNEQFF
TRBV5-1	14	TRBJ1-2	.	.	TGCGCCAGCAGCGAAAACCGGGACATGAGGGGCTACACCTTC	CASSENRDMRGYTF
TRBV6-5	15	TRBJ2-5	.	.	TGTGCCAGCAGTTACTCGACCGGGACGTTCGAGACCCAGTACTTC	CASSYSTGTFETQYF
TRBV7-3	13	TRBJ2-7	TRBD2	.	TGTGCCAGCAGCTTAGAGCGGGGGCGCGAGCAGTACTTC	CASSLERGREQYF
TRBV7-9	15	TRBJ1-5	TRBD1	.	TGTGCCAGCAGCCCCGCAGGGGGTAGCAATCAGCCCCAGCATTTT	CASSPAGGSNQPQHF
TRBV5-4	13	TRBJ2-3	TRBD1	.	TGTGCCAGCAGCTTGGGACAGGGGGATACGCAGTATTTT	CASSLGQGDTQYF
TRBV6-5	14	TRBJ2-7	.	.	TGTGCCAGCAGCACACCATGGATTTCCTACGAGCAGTACTTC	CASSTPWISYEQYF
TRBV4-1	16	TRBJ2-7	.	.	TGCGCCAGCAGCCAAAAACTGCTAGCGAGCGCCTACGAGCAGTACTTC	CASSQKLLASAYEQYF
TRBV27	14	TRBJ1-6	TRBD1	.	TGTGCCAGCAGTTTGGTGGCAGGGGGCGAGGCCCTCCACTTT	CASSLVAGGEALHF
TRBV5-1	14	TRBJ2-7	.	.	TGCGCCAGCAGCCCTATCTCTCATATAGACGAGCAGTACTTC	CASSPISHIDEQYF
TRBV7-9	16	TRBJ2-2	.	few	TGTGCCAGCAGCTTTGTAATCGGTGGTGGCACCGGGGAGCTGTTTTTT	CASSFVIGGGTGELFF
TRBV11-2	15	TRBJ2-7	.	.	TGTGCCAGCAGCCCCGTGAGCGCGGACCGAGCAGAGCAGTACTTC	CASSPVSADRAEQYF